This T cell receptor (beta chain) was observed in a study of blood T cell repertoires in COVID-19. This table comes from immunoSEQ multiplex PCR, and its TCRdb copy is limited to in-frame clones, with some not included. Here the sample spans 200,000 to 300,000 clones, 75% to 90% being singletons. Sequenced: peripheral blood. This TCR was sampled from a man under 40 with active or convalescent COVID-19.

The CDR3 DNA reads as TGTGCCAGCAGTTACGGGACTAGTAACACAGATACGCAGTATTTT. Its translation is CASSYGTSNTDTQYF. The chain is built from TRBV6-2 or TRBV6-3 and TRBJ2-3; 8 bases match TRBD2. CDR3 size: 15 residues. Germline V CDR1 and CDR2: MNHEY, SVGEGT. V shed 2 bases, J shed 2 bases, and the junction held 3 bases outside the gene matches.